The subject of this entry is one T cell receptor (beta chain). Its cognate antigen is unknown. This sample was included in a study of lymphopenia after photon versus proton radiotherapy. Study-level results: Under photons, naive T cells and diversity fell while effector/memory populations rose. After lymphocyte nadir, photon-treated repertoires showed oligoclonal expansion, especially CD8+ Temra. Authors raise, but do not show, better survival with proton therapy.

The CDR3 has 15 residues. The V gene's germline CDR1 is MNHEY and CDR2 SVGAGI. Trimming removed 3 bases from V and 5 bases from J, with 16 bases in between. The protocol was immunoSEQ multiplex PCR, while the TCRdb copy is restricted to in-frame clones and leaves out a portion. The table records around 53,000 clones, about four fifths of them present only once. V and J are TRBV6-5 and TRBJ1-1; a weak D match, TRBD1 (6 bases). This sequence originates from a man aged 50-59 years with gastric cancer. The sample here was peripheral blood, taken from a patient treated with photon-based radiotherapy. This chain's CDR3 is CASSYLSGGETEAFF. The CDR3 nucleotides are TGTGCCAGCAGTTATCTGAGCGGGGGCGAAACTGAAGCTTTCTTT.